The sequence of this T cell receptor beta chain was determined in a study of blood T cells in healthy people across ages. Study-wide results and limits: Roughly linear age-related decline in beta diversity appeared, significant by age around 38. Leaving the PBMCs unsorted stopped any conclusive comparison of naive versus antigen-experienced cells.

This clonotype showed up many times. Its antigen remains unknown. The second PCR ran 7 to 11 cycles with a sample-barcoded 5' primer and J-beta primers. From the 5' RACE reads, TCRdb called clonotypes with MiXCR, one entry per CDR3 protein. Among 950,000 to 1,200,000 distinct CDR3 sequences, roughly two fifths were seen once, and the ten largest hold around 14%. The CDR3 contains 17 residues. CDR1 and CDR2 from the germline V gene are DFQATT and SNEGSKA (reference sequence). V was trimmed by 0 bases and J by 8 bases, leaving 25 bases between them. What was sequenced was blood. The origin of this receptor is a young man in good health. The chain employs TRBV20-1 and TRBJ1-2; no reliable D call. This CDR3 is CSARDYSKPPDGEGYTF. The DNA for the CDR3 is TGCAGTGCTAGAGACTATTCCAAACCCCCGGACGGTGAGGGCTACACCTTC.